This entry lists 3 T cell receptor beta chains sequenced from one sample in a study of shared clonotypes between healthy human individuals. Clones were read by immunoSEQ multiplex PCR, and TCRdb kept only the in-frame ones, dropping some. The repertoire holds some 2,000,000 clones, with approximately 95% as singletons. Sequencing was carried out using naive CD4+ T cells sorted from blood. Regarding subset: CD45RA+ positively selected. The receptor set was obtained from a man younger than 35 in good health.

The V gene is TRBV18, the J gene TRBJ2-7; 11 bases fit TRBD1. V lost 3 bases and J lost 2; bases outside the gene matches: 6. Germline V gene sequence: CDR1 KGHSH, CDR2 LQKENI. The CDR3 spans 16 residues. The CDR3 DNA is TGTGCCAGCTCACCGGCGGGGGGACAGGGGGCCTACGAGCAGTACTTC. This gives the protein CASSPAGGQGAYEQYF. The entire variable domain, with the rest obtained from reference TRBV18 and TRBJ2-7, is as follows: NAGVMQNPRHLVRRRGQEARLRCSPMKGHSHVYWYRQLPEEGLKFMVYLQKENIIDESGMPKERFSAEFPKEGPSILRIQQVVRGDSAAYFCASSPAGGQGAYEQYFGPGTRLTVT.

The chain couples TRBV30 to TRBJ2-7, with D possibly TRBD1 on 6 matching bases. The CDR3 covers 12 residues. V dropped 2 bases and J dropped 7 bases, with 12 bases sitting between them. The germline V gene encodes CDR1 GTSNPN and CDR2 SVGIG (reference sequence). The CDR3 bases are TGTGCCTGGAGTTCAGGGGCAATAGAGCAGTACTTC. Protein sequence: CAWSSGAIEQYF.

The V call is TRBV30, the J call TRBJ1-5; possibly TRBD1 for D (6 bases). V lost 2 bases and J 1 base, leaving 15 bases between the germline ends. CDR3 size: 16 residues. CDR1 GTSNPN and CDR2 SVGIG come from the germline V gene (reference sequence). Here the CDR3 reads CAWSPLQQGSNQPQHF. The CDR3 nucleotides are TGTGCCTGGAGTCCCCTCCAGCAGGGGAGCAATCAGCCCCAGCATTTT.